A single sample gave rise to the 19 T cell receptor beta chains below, sequenced in a study of graft-versus-host responses after intestinal transplantation. Profiling relied on immunoSEQ multiplex PCR, and the TCRdb table lists in-frame clones only, not all of them. The sample gives roughly 46,000 clones, approximately 95% of which show up once; 5% to 7% is in the top ten. Here the sequenced sample was PBMCs, taken roughly 860 days after a first intestinal transplant, on the day of a second. Receptor source: a human patient who received an intestinal transplant, so some T cells may come from the graft donor.

The chain combines TRBV4-1 with TRBJ2-1; D not resolved. Germline V gene data show CDR1 as MGHRA and CDR2 as YSYEKL. The CDR3 totals 12 residues. The V end lost 0 bases, the J end lost 8 bases, and 5 bases lay between the germline ends. CDR3 loop: CASSQDGYEQFF. CDR3 DNA: TGCGCCAGCAGCCAAGATGGGTATGAGCAGTTCTTC.

This clone was seen a few times. This chain joins TRBV7-2 and TRBJ2-1, with TRBD2 matching 13 bases. This CDR3 contains 15 residues. The germline V gene has CDR1 SGHTA and CDR2 FQGNSA. V dropped 5 bases and J dropped 8; count of bases not matched to a gene: 6. The CDR3 bases are TGTGCCAGCAGCATCACTAGCGGGAGGGCCGATGAGCAGTTCTTC. Its translation: CASSITSGRADEQFF.

V usage is TRBV6-1 and J usage is TRBJ2-7, with D perhaps matching TRBD2 (5 bases). The germline CDR1 and CDR2 sequences are MNHNS and SASEGT. The germline V and J ends were trimmed by 1 base and 6 bases, with 7 bases remaining between them. The CDR3 runs 12 residues. As DNA, the CDR3 is TGTGCCAGCAGTGAAGGGACTTTCGAGCAGTACTTC. The encoded protein is CASSEGTFEQYF.

The chain is built from TRBV5-1 and TRBJ2-5; D unresolved. CDR1 and CDR2 from the germline V gene are SGHRS and YFSETQ. The V end lost 5 bases, the J end lost 2 bases, and 10 bases lay between the germline ends. This CDR3 comprises 13 residues. The CDR3 protein is CASSPGRQETQYF. The CDR3 coding sequence is TGCGCCAGCAGTCCGGGTCGGCAAGAGACCCAGTACTTC. Based on the CDR3 plus reference TRBV5-1 and TRBJ2-5, the full variable domain is KAGVTQTPRYLIKTRGQQVTLSCSPISGHRSVSWYQQTPGQGLQFLFEYFSETQRNKGNFPGRFSGRQFSNSRSEMNVSTLELGDSALYLCASSPGRQETQYFGPGTRLLVL.

The CDR3 is CASSEATGEHQPQHF. In DNA form, the CDR3 reads TGTGCCAGCAGTGAAGCAACCGGGGAACATCAGCCCCAGCATTTT. V and J are TRBV2 and TRBJ1-5, with D hard to call. Trimming left V 0 bases short and J 5 bases short, with 11 bases between. Germline V lookup: CDR1 SNHLY, CDR2 FYNNEI. This CDR3 spans 15 amino acids.

This rearrangement joins TRBV9 to TRBJ2-7, with D tentatively TRBD1 or TRBD2 (5 bases each). The CDR3 loop spans 16 amino acids. Germline assignment: CDR1 SGDLS and CDR2 YYNGEE. The ends were cut back, 4 bases at V and 5 bases at J, with 22 bases in the middle. This chain's CDR3 is CASSPRERGIRDEQYF. CDR3 sequence (DNA): TGTGCCAGCAGCCCCCGAGAGAGGGGAATCAGAGACGAGCAGTACTTC.

This clone came up once. V is TRBV28 and J is TRBJ1-2; 7 nucleotides align to TRBD1. CDR3 size: 14 residues. The trim removed 4 bases at V and 7 bases at J, leaving 9 bases unmatched. Germline lookup yields CDR1 MDHEN and CDR2 SYDVKM. The CDR3 region is CASSSVWQGVGYTF. The CDR3 coding sequence is TGTGCCAGCAGTTCGGTCTGGCAGGGGGTTGGCTACACCTTC.

The chain combines TRBV2 with TRBJ2-1; 11 bases are a match to TRBD1. With 5 bases clipped from V and 7 bases from J, the junction kept 4 bases outside the gene matches. Per the germline V gene, CDR1 is SNHLY and CDR2 is FYNNEI. The CDR3 runs to 14 residues. The CDR3 is CASSPGQGENEQFF. CDR3 coding DNA: TGTGCCAGCAGTCCGGGACAGGGGGAGAATGAGCAGTTCTTC. Variable domain in full (rest from reference TRBV2 and TRBJ2-1): EPEVTQTPSHQVTQMGQEVILRCVPISNHLYFYWYRQILGQKVEFLVSFYNNEISEKSEIFDDQFSVERPDGSNFTLKIRSTKLEDSAMYFCASSPGQGENEQFFGPGTRLTVL.

This chain uses TRBV6-5 with TRBJ1-2, with D unresolved. The CDR3 runs 15 residues. Germline CDR1 is MNHEY and CDR2 is SVGAGI. V lost 1 base to trimming and J lost 6 bases, with 15 bases between them. CDR3 coding DNA: TGTGCCAGCAGTTACTTTGGGAGGGTAAAAGATGGCTACACCTTC. The encoded protein is CASSYFGRVKDGYTF.

This chain connects TRBV28 to TRBJ2-2; 8 bases map to TRBD1. In germline, CDR1 is MDHEN, CDR2 SYDVKM. J lost 0 bases, V lost 6 bases, and 6 bases had no gene match. There are 16 residues in the CDR3. CDR3 nucleotide sequence: TGTGCCAGCAGACTTGGACAGGGCGCGAACACCGGGGAGCTGTTTTTT. Its protein product is CASRLGQGANTGELFF.

The chain couples TRBV5-4 to TRBJ1-1, with D tentatively TRBD1 (6 bases). Germline V gene sequence: CDR1 SGHNT, CDR2 YYREEE (reference sequence). The CDR3 contains 14 residues. Trimming cost V 6 bases and J 4 bases, with 16 bases left between them. The CDR3 region is CASTQGRRGTEAFF. In DNA, the CDR3 is TGTGCCAGCACCCAGGGGAGGCGAGGCACTGAAGCTTTCTTT.

The chain joins TRBV11-3 to TRBJ2-3, with 7 bases that match TRBD1. Germline V lookup: CDR1 SGHNT, CDR2 YENEEA. Unmatched junction bases numbered 11, after V lost 8 bases and J lost 6 bases. There are 14 residues in the CDR3. The CDR3 coding sequence is TGTGCCAGCGGGACCGGGACAGAGCTCGATACGCAGTATTTT. Its translation is CASGTGTELDTQYF.

This clone was counted a single time. At one boundary the junction diverges from the germline segment, which might be a read error. The genes are TRBV7-7 and TRBJ2-1; 9 bases are shared with TRBD2. CDR3 size: 15 residues. Germline V gene data show CDR1 as SSHAT and CDR2 as FNYEAQ (reference sequence). The CDR3 bases are TGTGCTAGCAGCTTAATTAGCGGGAGTAAAAATGAGCAGTTCTTC. Its translation is CASSLISGSKNEQFF.

The chain has TRBV7-8 and TRBJ2-2; possibly TRBD1 or TRBD2 for D (5 bases each). This CDR3 spans 16 amino acids. Germline V lookup: CDR1 SGHVS, CDR2 FQNEAQ. V was shortened by 6 bases and J by 2 bases, with 16 bases between the two germline ends. For the CDR3, the DNA is TGTGCCAGCAGGAGATTCTGGGACCAAAACACCGGGGAGCTGTTTTTT. Encoded protein: CASRRFWDQNTGELFF.

The CDR3 nucleotides read TGTGCCAGCAGCCAATCCCCCGGCTACGAGCAGTACTTC. Translating it yields CASSQSPGYEQYF. The chain uses TRBV16 and TRBJ2-7; D call uncertain. The germline gives CDR1 KGHSY, CDR2 FQNENV. Trimming shortened V by 0 bases and J by 3 bases, and 6 bases separated the two germline ends. This CDR3 comprises 13 residues.

The chain employs TRBV27 and TRBJ2-7; 9 positions match TRBD1. V trimming: 5 bases; J trimming: 3 bases; junction bases outside the gene matches: 5. CDR3 length: 14 amino acids. CDR1 MNHEY and CDR2 SMNVEV come from the germline V gene (reference sequence). The CDR3 nucleotides are TGTGCCAGCAGTACCCGACAGGGGGGCTACGAGCAGTACTTC. Translation gives CASSTRQGGYEQYF.

The chain joins TRBV6-1 to TRBJ2-5; D not resolved. The assigned J gene may be wrong: the sequence end matches TRBJ2-7 better. CDR1 is MNHNS and CDR2 is SASEGT in the germline V gene. CDR3 length equals 14 residues. The CDR3 region has the DNA TGTGCCAGCAGTGACGTTGGCAGAAGATACGAGCAGTACTTC. Translating gives CASSDVGRRYEQYF.

This clone was found once. The rearrangement joins TRBV5-1 to TRBJ2-3; 7 bases align to TRBD2. Germline-derived CDR1 and CDR2 are SGHRS and YFSETQ. The CDR3 loop spans 18 amino acids. V was clipped by 1 base and J by 2 bases; unmatched bases: 13. As DNA, the CDR3 is TGCGCCAGCAGCTTGATTAGTAGGCTAGCGGTGTCCACAGATACGCAGTATTTT. Translated: CASSLISRLAVSTDTQYF.

The chain couples TRBV5-4 to TRBJ2-7; the D gene is possibly TRBD2 (5 bases). The CDR3 is made up of 15 amino acids. Germline CDR1 is SGHNT and CDR2 is YYREEE (reference sequence). The V gene lost 0 bases and the J gene lost 6 bases, with 16 bases spanning the gap. The CDR3 loop reads CASSLGASLSIEQYF. In DNA, the CDR3 is TGTGCCAGCAGCTTGGGGGCTAGCCTATCTATCGAGCAGTACTTC.